This TCR beta chain was identified during a study of blood T cell repertoires in COVID-19. Study-level background: The analysed material was cDNA or gDNA that came from T cells, B-cell-depleted T cells, or PBMCs.

The table came from immunoSEQ multiplex PCR; TCRdb's copy has only in-frame clones and leaves some out. This repertoire shows approximately 40,000 clones, 91% found once; its top ten account for approximately 6%. V shed 3 bases and J shed 13 bases, with 9 bases lying between them. The CDR3 length is 11 residues. The source material was peripheral blood. This rearrangement joins TRBV12-3 or TRBV12-4 to TRBJ2-2, with unresolved D. This receptor was taken from a woman older than 75 with acute or convalescent COVID-19. The CDR3 nucleotides are TGTGCCAGCAGTTTGAGATCGGGGCTGTTTTTT. It translates to CASSLRSGLFF.